This T cell receptor beta chain emerged from a study of cytomegalovirus exposure and HLA in healthy donors. Study summary: Tens of millions of unique TCRs from HLA-typed donors were held in an early release of data. General observations from the study: Equally common other TCR beta chains were less clonally expanded than HLA-associated ones, a later analysis found. What was likely a sequencing artifact was a cluster of highly shared sequence variants.

Comments on this clone: Its antigen is not identified.

13 Jbeta primers and 60 Vbeta primers were used for the PCR. Clones were read by immunoSEQ multiplex PCR, and TCRdb kept only the in-frame ones, dropping some. The sample holds approximately 110,000 clones, 74% seen once. While unrecorded immune exposures were likely, the donors were nominally healthy when sampled. Germline CDR1 reads SGHTA; CDR2 reads FQGTGA. V was clipped by 5 bases and J by 10 bases, with 21 bases between them. The CDR3 is made up of 16 amino acids. This TCR was sampled from a man aged 50 to 59 in good health and CMV-seropositive. Sequencing was performed on PBMCs. This rearrangement joins TRBV7-3 to TRBJ1-6; a possible D gene is TRBD1 (6 bases). DNA for the CDR3: TGTGCCAGCAGCCCCCTCCCCCGGGACAACGGGTCACCCCTCCACTTT. Amino acids: CASSPLPRDNGSPLHF.